Each of the 10 T cell receptor beta chains below was sequenced from the same sample in a study of PD-1 blockade in classical Hodgkin lymphoma (dated by TCRdb to 2019 to 2021). Receptor libraries were prepared by the immunoSEQ multiplex PCR assay. The table comes from immuneACCESS by way of TCRdb, which keeps in-frame sequences with V and J called. Part of the clones is missing from these tables; in studies checked, under half for an unresolved V gene and the rest for unknown reasons. The sample has 25,000 to 35,000 clones on record, less than 75% of them singletons. Under 4.5% of the sample is held by the ten biggest clonotypes. This sample's time point label indicates: cycle 4 day 1 (C4D1), after 6 weeks of nivolumab. Every trial patient had relapsed after autologous stem cell transplantation, and cohorts A, B and C differed in prior brentuximab vedotin exposure. The starting material was peripheral blood mononuclear cells (PBMCs), obtained before the fourth cycle of nivolumab. Every receptor here comes from a human donor with classical Hodgkin lymphoma.

This chain uses TRBV4-3 with TRBJ2-7; TRBD2 might be the D (5 bases). Germline V lookup: CDR1 LGHNA, CDR2 YSLEER. This CDR3 comprises 14 residues. V lost 4 bases and J 7 bases, leaving 17 bases between the germline ends. DNA for the CDR3: TGCGCCAGCAGCCGAGGACGTCAATCGGGGGAGCAGTACTTC. Its protein product is CASSRGRQSGEQYF.

The rearrangement links TRBV15 to TRBJ2-3, with 8 bases aligning to TRBD1. The CDR3 extends over 17 amino acids. Per germline, CDR1 LNHNV and CDR2 YYDKDF (reference sequence). The ends lost 3 bases at V and 3 bases at J; junction bases unmatched: 11. CDR3 coding DNA: TGTGCCACCAGCAGCCTAAGGACAGGGAGTATTACAGATACGCAGTATTTT. Amino acids: CATSSLRTGSITDTQYF.

With regard to this clone: The same CDR3 can be traced to other DNA sequences in this sample. The CDR3 sequence is CASSLESGNTEAFF. The DNA for the CDR3 is TGTGCCAGCAGCTTGGAGTCAGGAAACACTGAAGCTTTCTTT. The genes are TRBV5-5 and TRBJ1-1; D unclear. The germline CDR1 and CDR2 sequences are SGHKS and YYEKEE (reference sequence). The CDR3 runs to 14 residues. The V end lost 0 bases, the J end lost 2 bases, and 8 bases lay between the germline ends.

The chain recombines TRBV23-1 with TRBJ2-5; maybe TRBD2 (7 bases). TRBV23-1 carries the ORF label, with uncertain function. V shed 2 bases and J shed 2 bases, with 24 bases lying between them. The CDR3 is 19 amino acids. The CDR3 DNA follows: TGCGCCAGCAGTCAAACCCTCTCGTGGGCAGGGAGGGGGCAAGAGACCCAGTACTTC. Protein: CASSQTLSWAGRGQETQYF.

This chain uses TRBV2 with TRBJ1-5; tentatively, D is TRBD1 (5 bases). V dropped 7 bases and J dropped 5 bases, with 15 bases sitting between them. Germline CDR1 and CDR2: SNHLY and FYNNEI. The CDR3 length is 14 residues. CDR3 DNA: TGTGCCAGCATGTTGGACCCGGGGGATCAGCCCCAGCATTTT. As protein: CASMLDPGDQPQHF.

The V gene is TRBV7-2, the J gene TRBJ2-7, with 9 nucleotides matching TRBD1. The CDR3 sequence is 18 residues long. The germline CDR1 and CDR2 sequences are SGHTA and FQGNSA. The J segment lost 4 bases and the V segment lost 5 bases, leaving 18 bases of the junction unmatched. The CDR3 nucleotides are TGTGCCAGCAGCCACTATCACTCGGGACAGGGAAGAAAGTACGAGCAGTACTTC. Translating gives CASSHYHSGQGRKYEQYF.

The chain combines TRBV5-1 with TRBJ2-1; D is unclear. Germline CDR1 reads SGHRS; CDR2 reads YFSETQ. The CDR3 has 17 residues. V shed 0 bases and J shed 0 bases, with 13 bases lying between them. The DNA of the CDR3 is TGCGCCAGCAGCTTGGAAGGTGGCGTGAGCTCCTACAATGAGCAGTTCTTC. Translated: CASSLEGGVSSYNEQFF.

This rearrangement joins TRBV13 to TRBJ2-5, with D possibly called TRBD1 or TRBD2 (5 bases each). The CDR3 contains 14 residues. Germline CDR1 PRHDT, CDR2 FYEKMQ (reference sequence). Trimming cost V 5 bases and J 3 bases, with 13 bases left between them. CDR3 in amino acids: CASSPTGTEETQYF. CDR3 sequence (DNA): TGTGCCAGCAGCCCGACCGGGACCGAAGAGACCCAGTACTTC.

V gene TRBV5-6 combines with J gene TRBJ2-5, with D possibly called TRBD1 or TRBD2 (5 bases each). CDR1 and CDR2 from the germline V gene are SGHDT and YYEEEE. V was trimmed by 4 bases and J by 4 bases, leaving 11 bases between them. This CDR3 comprises 13 residues. The CDR3 reads CASSPWGSETQYF. CDR3 sequence (DNA): TGTGCCAGCAGCCCGTGGGGGTCAGAGACCCAGTACTTC.

The chain is built from TRBV11-2 and TRBJ1-2; 8 bases line up with TRBD1. CDR1 and CDR2 from the germline V gene are SGHAT and FQNNGV. This CDR3 region has 14 residues. Trimming cost V 0 bases and J 8 bases; bases outside gene matches: 5. This chain's CDR3 is CASSLDRTGKGYTF. CDR3 bases: TGTGCCAGCAGCTTAGATCGGACAGGGAAAGGCTACACCTTC.